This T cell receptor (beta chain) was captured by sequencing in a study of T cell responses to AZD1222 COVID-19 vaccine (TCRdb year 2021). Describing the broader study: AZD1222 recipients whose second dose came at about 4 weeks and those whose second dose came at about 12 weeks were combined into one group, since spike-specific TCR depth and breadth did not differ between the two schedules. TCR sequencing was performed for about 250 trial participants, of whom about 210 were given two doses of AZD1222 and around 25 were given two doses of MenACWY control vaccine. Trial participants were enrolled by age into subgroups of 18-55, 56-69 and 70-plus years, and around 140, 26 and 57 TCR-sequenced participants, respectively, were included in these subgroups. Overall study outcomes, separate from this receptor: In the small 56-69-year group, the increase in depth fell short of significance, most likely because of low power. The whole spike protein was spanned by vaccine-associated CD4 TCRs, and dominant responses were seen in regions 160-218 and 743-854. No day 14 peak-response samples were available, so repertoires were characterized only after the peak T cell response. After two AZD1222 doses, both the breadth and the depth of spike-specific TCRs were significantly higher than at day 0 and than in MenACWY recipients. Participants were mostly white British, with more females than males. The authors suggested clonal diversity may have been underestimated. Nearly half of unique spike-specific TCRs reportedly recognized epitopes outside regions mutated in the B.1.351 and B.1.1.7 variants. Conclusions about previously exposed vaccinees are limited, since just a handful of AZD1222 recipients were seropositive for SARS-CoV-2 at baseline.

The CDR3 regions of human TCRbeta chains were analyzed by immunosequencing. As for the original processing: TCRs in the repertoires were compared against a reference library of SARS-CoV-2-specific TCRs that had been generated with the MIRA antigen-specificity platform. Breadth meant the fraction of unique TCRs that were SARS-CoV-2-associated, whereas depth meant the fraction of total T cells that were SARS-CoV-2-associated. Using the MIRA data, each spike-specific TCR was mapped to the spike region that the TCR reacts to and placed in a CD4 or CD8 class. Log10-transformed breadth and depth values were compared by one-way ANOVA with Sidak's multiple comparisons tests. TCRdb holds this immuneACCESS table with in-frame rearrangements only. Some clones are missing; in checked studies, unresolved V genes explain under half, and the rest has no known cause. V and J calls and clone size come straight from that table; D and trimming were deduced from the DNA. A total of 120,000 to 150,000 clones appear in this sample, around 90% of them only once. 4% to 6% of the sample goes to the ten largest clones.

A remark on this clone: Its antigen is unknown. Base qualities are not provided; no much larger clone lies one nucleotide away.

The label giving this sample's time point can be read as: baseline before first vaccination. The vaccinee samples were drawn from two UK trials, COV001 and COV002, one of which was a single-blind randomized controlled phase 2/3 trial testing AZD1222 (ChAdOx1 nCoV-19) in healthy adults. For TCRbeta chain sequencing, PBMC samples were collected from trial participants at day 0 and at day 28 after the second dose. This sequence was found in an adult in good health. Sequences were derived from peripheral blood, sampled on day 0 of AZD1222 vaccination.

This receptor carries the CDR3 CASSLSWVMRNEQFF. The nucleotides read TGTGCCAGCAGTTTATCGTGGGTTATGAGGAATGAGCAGTTCTTC. The rearranged chain carries TRBV28 and TRBJ2-1, with the D gene not confidently named. Reading the germline V gene gives CDR1 MDHEN and CDR2 SYDVKM. Cut back by 1 base and 7 bases, the V and J ends lie 14 bases apart. The CDR3 measures 15 amino acids from cysteine to phenylalanine. The DNA shown is the 45-base CDR3, in frame from base 1.